The next 8 T cell receptor beta chains were all read from a single sample in a study of blood T cell repertoires in COVID-19. Assay used: immunoSEQ multiplex PCR; TCRdb lists only in-frame clones, some missing. The sample yields tens of thousands of clones, under 90% seen once. Specimen: peripheral blood. These receptors came from a woman between 55 and 75 years old with acute or convalescent COVID-19.

The gene calls are TRBV9 and TRBJ2-3; TRBD2 aligns across 11 bases. Germline-derived CDR1 and CDR2 are SGDLS and YYNGEE. The V segment lost 3 bases and the J segment 0 bases; nucleotides outside the gene matches: 12. The CDR3 totals 19 residues. In nucleotides, the CDR3 is TGTGCCAGCAGCGCCGACCTAGCGGGGGGAATAGCTAGCACAGATACGCAGTATTTT. Protein: CASSADLAGGIASTDTQYF.

V is TRBV19 and J is TRBJ1-1; 9 bases are a match to TRBD1. The CDR3 is 16 residues long. Unmatched junction bases numbered 8, after V lost 5 bases and J lost 1 base. Germline-derived CDR1 and CDR2 are LNHDA and SQIVND (reference sequence). In DNA form, the CDR3 reads TGTGCCAGTAGTCCACTGACAGGGGGTAGGAACACTGAAGCTTTCTTT. Its translation: CASSPLTGGRNTEAFF.

The chain uses TRBV7-6 and TRBJ2-3, with 12 nucleotides matching TRBD2. Per the germline V gene, CDR1 is SGHVS and CDR2 is FNYEAQ. V was clipped by 1 base and J by 4 bases; unmatched bases: 6. CDR3 length equals 17 residues. Here the CDR3 DNA reads TGTGCCAGCAGCTTAGGACTAGCGGGGGCCAAGTCAGATACGCAGTATTTT. This sequence encodes CASSLGLAGAKSDTQYF.

This sequence joins TRBV15 and TRBJ1-5, with 8 bases matching TRBD1. Trimming removed 0 bases from V and 5 bases from J; junction bases left unmatched: 6. The CDR3 totals 16 residues. The germline V gene encodes CDR1 LNHNV and CDR2 YYDKDF (reference sequence). The CDR3 DNA sequence: TGTGCCACCAGCAGAGATACAGGGGGAGTCGATCAGCCCCAGCATTTT. This sequence encodes CATSRDTGGVDQPQHF. The variable domain in full, completed from reference TRBV15 and TRBJ1-5, reads DAMVIQNPRYQVTQFGKPVTLSCSQTLNHNVMYWYQQKSSQAPKLLFHYYDKDFNNEADTPDNFQSRRPNTSFCFLDIRSPGLGDTAMYLCATSRDTGGVDQPQHFGDGTRLSIL.

The gene calls are TRBV6-5 and TRBJ2-7; 7 nucleotides align to TRBD1. CDR1 MNHEY and CDR2 SVGAGI come from the germline V gene. The CDR3 length is 15 residues. The V gene end was trimmed by 6 bases and the J gene end by 0 bases; junction bases not matched to a gene: 8. CDR3 in DNA: TGTGCCAGCAGCCAACAGGGGCTGCTCTCCTACGAGCAGTACTTC. This codes for CASSQQGLLSYEQYF.

The gene calls are TRBV28 and TRBJ1-5; D perhaps matches TRBD1 (5 bases). V lost 7 bases and J 6 bases, leaving 19 bases between the germline ends. The germline V gene has CDR1 MDHEN and CDR2 SYDVKM. The CDR3 has 15 amino acids. In DNA, the CDR3 is TGTGCCAGCACCCGAGGCGGGGGAACCGGTCAGCCCCAGCATTTT. It translates to CASTRGGGTGQPQHF. Complete variable domain (other parts from reference TRBV28 and TRBJ1-5): DVKVTQSSRYLVKRTGEKVFLECVQDMDHENMFWYRQDPGLGLRLIYFSYDVKMKEKGDIPEGYSVSREKKERFSLILESASTNQTSMYLCASTRGGGTGQPQHFGDGTRLSIL.

The V call is TRBV6-5, the J call TRBJ2-7; D is perhaps TRBD1 (6 bases). Between the trimmed V and J ends, which lost 4 bases and 3 bases, there was a span of 16 bases. CDR3 length: 15 amino acids. CDR1 is MNHEY and CDR2 is SVGAGI in the germline V gene. The CDR3 reads CASSSRDTRGYEQYF. Written as DNA, the CDR3 is TGTGCCAGCAGTTCCCGGGACACCAGAGGCTACGAGCAGTACTTC.

V and J are TRBV18 and TRBJ1-2, with TRBD1 matching 11 bases. The germline gives CDR1 KGHSH, CDR2 LQKENI. This CDR3 is 16 amino acids long. Trimming removed 2 bases from V and 3 bases from J; junction bases left unmatched: 5. The CDR3 DNA follows: TGTGCCAGCTCACCAGGACAGGGGGCTAATGACTATGGCTACACCTTC. This gives the protein CASSPGQGANDYGYTF. The variable domain in full, with the rest retrieved from reference TRBV18 and TRBJ1-2, is NAGVMQNPRHLVRRRGQEARLRCSPMKGHSHVYWYRQLPEEGLKFMVYLQKENIIDESGMPKERFSAEFPKEGPSILRIQQVVRGDSAAYFCASSPGQGANDYGYTFGSGTRLTVV.